Listed here are 23 T cell receptor beta chains from one sample, sequenced in a study of Ad26.COV2.S vaccination and SARS-CoV-2 variants. Profiled with immunoSEQ multiplex PCR; TCRdb holds only in-frame clones, not every one. The sample shows 300,000 to 350,000 clones, around 89% of them seen only once. Treatment denoted: roughly 20 received Ad26.COV2.S at low or high dose, single or two shots; five or six received placebo; per-sample allocation not given. Sampling happened 63 days after the first vaccine or placebo injection. The sample here was peripheral blood, taken in a trial of Ad26.COV2.S vaccine versus placebo. The receptors stem from a person between 18 and 65 years old who received the Ad26.COV2.S COVID-19 vaccine or a placebo.

The chain joins TRBV19 to TRBJ2-4; the D is unclear. Trimming pared 6 bases from V and 0 bases from J, leaving 9 bases between. The CDR3 runs to 14 residues. Germline V lookup: CDR1 LNHDA, CDR2 SQIVND (reference sequence). The CDR3: CASRGGIAKNIQYF. Here the CDR3 DNA reads TGTGCCAGTAGAGGTGGGATAGCCAAAAACATTCAGTACTTC. Based on the CDR3 plus reference TRBV19 and TRBJ2-4, the full variable domain is DGGITQSPKYLFRKEGQNVTLSCEQNLNHDAMYWYRQDPGQGLRLIYYSQIVNDFQKGDIAEGYSVSREKKESFPLTVTSAQKNPTAFYLCASRGGIAKNIQYFGAGTRLSVL.

V and J are TRBV19 and TRBJ2-5; no firm D call. The V gene lost 0 bases and the J gene lost 2 bases, with 10 bases spanning the gap. Germline V gene data show CDR1 as LNHDA and CDR2 as SQIVND (reference sequence). This CDR3 region has 15 residues. In DNA, the CDR3 is TGTGCCAGTAGTATAGATCCCTATGGACAAGAGACCCAGTACTTC. Its protein is CASSIDPYGQETQYF.

The rearrangement uses TRBV7-9 and TRBJ2-3, with 9 nucleotides matching TRBD1. Germline lookup yields CDR1 SEHNR and CDR2 FQNEAQ (reference sequence). Trimming removed 6 bases from V and 2 bases from J; junction bases left unmatched: 9. The CDR3 runs to 16 residues. The CDR3 DNA sequence: TGTGCCAGCAGTTCAATCGGGACAGGGATCACAGATACGCAGTATTTT. This codes for CASSSIGTGITDTQYF.

This rearrangement joins TRBV7-8 to TRBJ2-2; the D call may be TRBD1 or TRBD2 (6 bases each). In germline, CDR1 is SGHVS, CDR2 FQNEAQ. The length of the CDR3 is 12 residues. V lost 6 bases and J lost 6, with 8 bases in between. The CDR3 coding sequence is TGTGCCAGCAGGGGGGGCCCCGGGGAGCTGTTTTTT. Translating gives CASRGGPGELFF.

The CDR3 DNA sequence: TGTGCCAGCAGTTACTCGACGCAGGGGAGGGGTGGCTACACCTTC. It translates to CASSYSTQGRGGYTF. This chain links TRBV6-5 with TRBJ1-2; D perhaps matches TRBD1 (6 bases). This CDR3 contains 15 residues. Germline-derived CDR1 and CDR2 are MNHEY and SVGAGI. V was shortened by 0 bases and J by 7 bases, with 15 bases between the two germline ends.

The chain joins TRBV24-1 to TRBJ2-3; D is perhaps TRBD1 (6 bases). The ends were cut back, 9 bases at V and 1 base at J, with 16 bases in the middle. Looked up from germline, CDR1 is KGHDR and CDR2 is SFDVKD. There are 15 residues in the CDR3. Here the CDR3 DNA reads TGTGCCACCGGGGGACACCTGGGTGGCACAGATACGCAGTATTTT. Its translation is CATGGHLGGTDTQYF.

In this sample, this clone turned up once. The chain joins TRBV6-5 to TRBJ2-1; 9 bases are a match to TRBD2. Germline trimming cut 8 bases from V and 2 bases from J; bases unmatched to any gene: 7. CDR3 length: 15 residues. In germline, CDR1 is MNHEY, CDR2 SVGAGI. This CDR3 reads CASVRASGAYNEQFF. CDR3 in DNA: TGTGCCAGCGTCCGGGCTAGCGGGGCCTACAATGAGCAGTTCTTC.

V gene TRBV27 combines with J gene TRBJ1-4, with TRBD1 matching over 7 bases. CDR1 MNHEY and CDR2 SMNVEV come from the germline V gene (reference sequence). The CDR3 loop spans 15 amino acids. V shed 5 bases and J 3 bases; nucleotides not matched to a gene: 6. Written as DNA, the CDR3 is TGTGCCAGCAGTACCCGGACAGGATCTAATGAAAAACTGTTTTTT. Its translation: CASSTRTGSNEKLFF. Together with reference TRBV27 and TRBJ1-4, the CDR3 gives the full variable domain: EAQVTQNPRYLITVTGKKLTVTCSQNMNHEYMSWYRQDPGLGLRQIYYSMNVEVTDKGDVPEGYKVSRKEKRNFPLILESPSPNQTSLYFCASSTRTGSNEKLFFGSGTQLSVL.

The J gene is TRBJ2-1, the V gene TRBV24-1, with TRBD2 matching 7 bases. The CDR3 is made up of 15 amino acids. Germline CDR1 is KGHDR and CDR2 is SFDVKD. The V gene end was trimmed by 0 bases and the J gene end by 4 bases; junction bases not matched to a gene: 2. The chain's CDR3 is CATSDLKRDYNEQFF. CDR3 DNA: TGTGCCACCAGTGATTTGAAGCGGGATTACAATGAGCAGTTCTTC.

This sequence joins TRBV6-2 or TRBV6-3 and TRBJ2-5, with D unresolved. This CDR3 spans 12 amino acids. Germline-derived CDR1 and CDR2 are MNHEY and SVGEGT. The V end lost 4 bases, the J end lost 3 bases, and 6 bases lay between the germline ends. The CDR3 here is CASSWAEETQYF. CDR3 nucleotide sequence: TGTGCCAGCAGTTGGGCTGAAGAGACCCAGTACTTC.

The chain recombines TRBV7-2 with TRBJ1-6; no definite D call. The germline gives CDR1 SGHTA, CDR2 FQGNSA. V lost 1 base to trimming and J lost 9 bases, with 16 bases between them. This CDR3 spans 16 amino acids. The chain's CDR3 is CASSLGSGLSSSPLHF. CDR3 in DNA: TGTGCCAGCAGCTTAGGTTCGGGGTTAAGCTCTTCACCCCTCCACTTT.

The chain joins TRBV7-9 to TRBJ2-5, with TRBD1 as a possible D gene (5 bases). Trimming cost V 1 base and J 2 bases, with 5 bases left between them. The CDR3 runs 13 residues. The germline V gene encodes CDR1 SEHNR and CDR2 FQNEAQ (reference sequence). In DNA form, the CDR3 reads TGTGCCAGCAGCTTAGAGGGGCAAGAGACCCAGTACTTC. Translating it yields CASSLEGQETQYF.

The rearrangement uses TRBV21-1 and TRBJ2-2; TRBD2, the table's D call, lacks a check against the DNA. TRBV21-1 corresponds to a pseudogene. This CDR3 region has 16 residues. CDR3 sequence reads: CASSNSGSRGTGELFF. In DNA form, the CDR3 reads TGTGCCAGCAGCAATAGTGGGAGTCGAGGCACCGGGGAGCTGTTTTTT.

V gene TRBV12-3 or TRBV12-4 combines with J gene TRBJ2-7; D gene unclear. This CDR3 spans 13 amino acids. V lost 7 bases to trimming and J lost 3 bases, with 13 bases between them. The DNA for the CDR3 is TGTGCCAGCAAAGTGACTGGAAGCTACGAGCAGTACTTC. Translation: CASKVTGSYEQYF.

The chain is built from TRBV6-1 and TRBJ1-6; D ambiguous. CDR1 MNHNS and CDR2 SASEGT come from the germline V gene. Trimming removed 3 bases at V and 6 bases at J, with 3 bases between. CDR3 length: 12 amino acids. This CDR3 reads CASSDLNSPLHF. CDR3 sequence (DNA): TGTGCCAGCAGTGACCTTAATTCACCCCTCCACTTT.

This sequence joins TRBV6-1 and TRBJ2-1, with a possible D match to TRBD2 (6 bases). Trimming removed 1 base from V and 9 bases from J, with 10 bases in between. The germline CDR1 and CDR2 sequences are MNHNS and SASEGT. This CDR3 region has 13 residues. The CDR3 DNA is TGTGCCAGCAGTGAAGTTAGCGGACTTGAGCAGTTCTTC. This gives the protein CASSEVSGLEQFF.

The chain has TRBV7-2 and TRBJ1-6; a weak D match, TRBD1 (6 bases). Germline V gene data show CDR1 as SGHTA and CDR2 as FQGNSA. V was cut by 0 bases and J by 9 bases, with 15 bases left in between. The CDR3 totals 16 residues. CDR3 in amino acids: CASSLAGGGMGSPLHF. The CDR3 bases are TGTGCCAGCAGCTTAGCTGGAGGGGGGATGGGTTCACCCCTCCACTTT. Full variable domain (missing parts from reference TRBV7-2 and TRBJ1-6): GAGVSQSPSNKVTEKGKDVELRCDPISGHTALYWYRQSLGQGLEFLIYFQGNSAPDKSGLPSDRFSAERTGGSVSTLTIQRTQQEDSAVYLCASSLAGGGMGSPLHFGNGTRLTVT.

The V gene is TRBV4-3, the J gene TRBJ1-4; perhaps TRBD1 as D (5 bases). Germline V gene sequence: CDR1 LGHNA, CDR2 YSLEER. The germline V and J ends were trimmed by 4 bases and 5 bases, with 17 bases remaining between them. The CDR3 is 16 amino acids. This CDR3 reads CASSRDRGRVNEKLFF. CDR3 nucleotides: TGCGCCAGCAGCCGGGATCGGGGCAGGGTCAATGAAAAACTGTTTTTT.

The chain recombines TRBV28 with TRBJ1-6, with D perhaps TRBD1 (6 bases). This CDR3 spans 15 amino acids. Trimming removed 6 bases at V and 8 bases at J, with 17 bases between. The V gene's germline CDR1 is MDHEN and CDR2 SYDVKM. The CDR3 loop is CASSPTGTRHSPLHF. The CDR3, as DNA: TGTGCCAGCAGCCCTACCGGGACAAGGCATTCACCCCTCCACTTT. The full variable domain, completed using reference TRBV28 and TRBJ1-6, is DVKVTQSSRYLVKRTGEKVFLECVQDMDHENMFWYRQDPGLGLRLIYFSYDVKMKEKGDIPEGYSVSREKKERFSLILESASTNQTSMYLCASSPTGTRHSPLHFGNGTRLTVT.

V is TRBV5-4 and J is TRBJ1-3; D not certain. The CDR3 has 11 residues. Germline V gene data show CDR1 as SGHNT and CDR2 as YYREEE (reference sequence). The ends were cut back, 3 bases at V and 4 bases at J, with 2 bases in the middle. The CDR3 protein is CASSWGNTIYF. CDR3 DNA sequence: TGTGCCAGCAGCTGGGGAAACACCATATATTTT. Complete variable domain (other parts from reference TRBV5-4 and TRBJ1-3): ETGVTQSPTHLIKTRGQQVTLRCSSQSGHNTVSWYQQALGQGPQFIFQYYREEENGRGNFPPRFSGLQFPNYSSELNVNALELDDSALYLCASSWGNTIYFGEGSWLTVV.

The chain carries TRBV7-9 and TRBJ1-4; 8 positions agree with TRBD1. Per the germline V gene, CDR1 is SEHNR and CDR2 is FQNEAQ (reference sequence). The CDR3 runs 16 residues. V lost 5 bases and J lost 2; bases outside the gene matches: 7. DNA for the CDR3: TGTGCCAGCAGCCTAACACCAGGGGGCACTAATGAAAAACTGTTTTTT. Translating it yields CASSLTPGGTNEKLFF.

The J gene is TRBJ1-4, the V gene TRBV2; 8 nucleotides line up with TRBD1. The CDR3 has 14 residues. Germline V gene lookup returns CDR1 SNHLY and CDR2 FYNNEI. Germline trimming cut 7 bases from V and 5 bases from J; bases unmatched to any gene: 6. The DNA of the CDR3 is TGTGCCAGCAATTCGGGACAGGTGAATGAAAAACTGTTTTTT. Protein: CASNSGQVNEKLFF. The whole variable domain, filled in from reference TRBV2 and TRBJ1-4, reads EPEVTQTPSHQVTQMGQEVILRCVPISNHLYFYWYRQILGQKVEFLVSFYNNEISEKSEIFDDQFSVERPDGSNFTLKIRSTKLEDSAMYFCASNSGQVNEKLFFGSGTQLSVL.

With regard to this clone: Relative to the germline gene, one junction end is altered; a read error may explain this. The J gene is TRBJ1-2, the V gene TRBV28, with D possibly being TRBD1 (6 bases). The CDR3 extends over 11 amino acids. Looked up from germline, CDR1 is MDHEN and CDR2 is SYDVKM. This chain's CDR3 is CATTTFGQQFF. CDR3 sequence (DNA): TGTGCCACCACTACCTTTGGACAGCAATTCTTC.